What follows are 25 T cell receptor beta chains derived from one specimen sequenced in a study of blood T cell repertoires in COVID-19 (TCRdb year 2020). Receptor amplification or capture employed the immunoSEQ multiplex PCR assay. Imported from immuneACCESS, the table was reduced by TCRdb to in-frame sequences with V and J called. These copies leave out some clones; in studies compared against another copy, an unresolved V gene accounts for under half, and the cause of the remainder is not known. The sample table contains approximately 260,000 clones; only one count was recorded for roughly 90% of them. The ten largest clones add up to approximately 1.8% of the sample. The material sequenced was PBMCs or T cells enriched from blood (not recorded which). Receptors originate from a woman aged 55-70 years who had recovered from COVID-19.

The chain couples TRBV27 to TRBJ1-1; 8 bases map to TRBD1. V shed 2 bases, J shed 0 bases, and the junction held 5 bases outside the gene matches. This CDR3 contains 16 residues. The germline gives CDR1 MNHEY, CDR2 SMNVEV (reference sequence). CDR3 region: CASSLGTGLMNTEAFF. The CDR3 nucleotides read TGTGCCAGCAGTTTAGGGACAGGCTTAATGAACACTGAAGCTTTCTTT.

The V call is TRBV27, the J call TRBJ1-2; no firm D call. The CDR3 is 14 residues long. From germline, CDR1 is MNHEY and CDR2 SMNVEV (reference sequence). V gave up 3 bases and J gave up 7 bases, with 15 bases separating them. DNA for the CDR3: TGTGCCAGCAGTTTCGGAGGGAACGGTGGTGGCTACACCTTC. Translation: CASSFGGNGGGYTF.

This clone has a single count. The chain is built from TRBV3-1 (or the pseudogene TRBV3-2) and TRBJ2-7, with D unresolved. The CDR3 has 12 amino acids. The V end lost 3 bases, the J end lost 3 bases, and 6 bases lay between the germline ends. CDR1 is LGHDT and CDR2 is YNNKEL in the germline V gene (reference sequence). The CDR3 DNA follows: TGTGCCAGCAGCCATAACATCTACGAGCAGTACTTC. This sequence encodes CASSHNIYEQYF.

The V and J genes are TRBV11-2 and TRBJ1-6; 9 nucleotides align to TRBD1. The V segment lost 5 bases and the J segment 7 bases; nucleotides outside the gene matches: 6. Germline-derived CDR1 and CDR2 are SGHAT and FQNNGV. This CDR3 spans 15 amino acids. The CDR3 protein is CASSQAGQGNSPLHF. The DNA of the CDR3 is TGTGCCAGCAGCCAGGCGGGACAGGGAAATTCACCCCTCCACTTT.

This chain uses TRBV10-1 with TRBJ2-5; 10 nucleotides match TRBD1. The CDR3 spans 16 residues. After removal of 2 bases from V and 5 bases from J, the junction contained 8 bases not matched to a gene. Looked up from germline, CDR1 is WNHNN and CDR2 is SYGVQD (reference sequence). The CDR3 loop is CASSEGGTGESETQYF. The CDR3 DNA reads as TGCGCCAGCAGTGAGGGCGGGACAGGGGAATCGGAGACCCAGTACTTC.

V and J are TRBV3-1 (or the pseudogene TRBV3-2) and TRBJ2-1; D may be TRBD2 (7 bases). V was trimmed by 5 bases and J by 2 bases, leaving 19 bases between them. The CDR3 is 17 residues long. Germline V gene lookup returns CDR1 LGHDT and CDR2 YNNKEL (reference sequence). The CDR3 bases are TGTGCCAGCAGCGGCCGCTTAGGGGGGGGCACCTACAATGAGCAGTTCTTC. The encoded protein is CASSGRLGGGTYNEQFF.

V usage is TRBV5-1 and J usage is TRBJ1-2; 10 positions match TRBD1. The CDR3 is 15 residues long. J gave up 4 bases and V 4 bases, and 7 bases lay outside the gene matches. Germline V gives CDR1 SGHRS, CDR2 YFSETQ. The CDR3 sequence: CASSPTGQGLYGYTF. The CDR3 nucleotides are TGCGCCAGCAGCCCAACGGGACAGGGGCTCTATGGCTACACCTTC.

This clone occurred once. The chain combines TRBV10-3 with TRBJ1-2; 10 nucleotides agree with TRBD1. CDR3 length: 16 residues. CDR1 is ENHRY and CDR2 is SYGVKD in the germline V gene. The junction had 15 bases not matched to a gene; V was cut back by 6 bases and J by 8 bases. The CDR3 is CAIRPTGGQRIGGYTF. DNA of the CDR3: TGTGCCATCAGGCCGACAGGGGGCCAACGGATCGGGGGCTACACCTTC.

The V gene is TRBV7-3, the J gene TRBJ1-2, with D unresolved. Germline V gene sequence: CDR1 SGHTA, CDR2 FQGTGA. The V and J ends lost 3 bases and 0 bases respectively, with 11 bases between them. CDR3 length: 15 amino acids. The CDR3 is CASSLNGRANYGYTF. DNA of the CDR3: TGTGCCAGCAGCTTGAACGGGAGAGCTAACTATGGCTACACCTTC.

The chain has TRBV5-1 and TRBJ2-1, with 8 bases lining up with TRBD2. V shed 4 bases and J 0 bases; nucleotides not matched to a gene: 18. Per germline, CDR1 SGHRS and CDR2 YFSETQ. The CDR3 is 20 amino acids. The CDR3 protein is CASSVTSGSSPRSSYNEQFF. DNA for the CDR3: TGCGCCAGCAGCGTAACTAGCGGTTCTTCTCCGAGGAGCTCCTACAATGAGCAGTTCTTC.

The J gene is TRBJ1-4, the V gene TRBV19, with a possible D match to TRBD1 (6 bases). The CDR3 contains 16 residues. The germline gives CDR1 LNHDA, CDR2 SQIVND (reference sequence). V lost 6 bases and J lost 4, with 18 bases in between. The CDR3 loop reads CASSHTGHPSNEKLFF. In DNA, the CDR3 is TGTGCCAGTAGCCACACGGGACACCCCAGTAATGAAAAACTGTTTTTT. Supplemented by reference TRBV19 and TRBJ1-4, the full variable domain reads DGGITQSPKYLFRKEGQNVTLSCEQNLNHDAMYWYRQDPGQGLRLIYYSQIVNDFQKGDIAEGYSVSREKKESFPLTVTSAQKNPTAFYLCASSHTGHPSNEKLFFGSGTQLSVL.

This chain joins TRBV7-3 and TRBJ2-1; D remains unclear. The CDR3 extends over 15 amino acids. V lost 1 base and J lost 6, with 13 bases in between. The germline V gene encodes CDR1 SGHTA and CDR2 FQGTGA. CDR3 sequence (DNA): TGTGCCAGCAGCTTAATGGCGAGGAGCCGCAATGAGCAGTTCTTC. Its translation is CASSLMARSRNEQFF.

The rearrangement uses TRBV28 and TRBJ2-7, with 8 positions matching TRBD2. The ends lost 2 bases at V and 2 bases at J; junction bases unmatched: 14. The CDR3 runs to 18 residues. From germline, CDR1 is MDHEN and CDR2 SYDVKM. DNA of the CDR3: TGTGCCAGCAGTTTAGTAGCGGGGTCCTCGAACATGCCCTACGAGCAGTACTTC. Translated, it gives CASSLVAGSSNMPYEQYF.

The rearrangement uses TRBV27 and TRBJ1-1, with 9 positions matching TRBD1. The germline gives CDR1 MNHEY, CDR2 SMNVEV (reference sequence). This CDR3 contains 15 residues. Trimming cost V 7 bases and J 2 bases; bases outside gene matches: 8. The DNA of the CDR3 is TGTGCCAGCAAGGTGGGGGGACAGGGTAACACTGAAGCTTTCTTT. Translated: CASKVGGQGNTEAFF.

The V call is TRBV9, the J call TRBJ1-2, with D maybe TRBD1 (5 bases). Germline-derived CDR1 and CDR2 are SGDLS and YYNGEE. V was pared by 2 bases and J by 6 bases, with 11 bases between. The CDR3 has 13 residues. This chain's CDR3 is CASSVPGRHGYTF. CDR3 sequence (DNA): TGTGCCAGCAGCGTCCCAGGGCGACATGGCTACACCTTC. Full variable domain (remainder filled in from reference TRBV9 and TRBJ1-2): DSGVTQTPKHLITATGQRVTLRCSPRSGDLSVYWYQQSLDQGLQFLIQYYNGEERAKGNILERFSAQQFPDLHSELNLSSLELGDSALYFCASSVPGRHGYTFGSGTRLTVV.

The chain employs TRBV11-2 and TRBJ1-1; D might be TRBD1 (6 bases). This CDR3 spans 16 amino acids. The germline V gene encodes CDR1 SGHAT and CDR2 FQNNGV. The V end was cut by 1 base, the J end by 7 bases, with 19 bases between. In DNA, the CDR3 is TGTGCCAGCAGCTTAGCTCTAGATCCAGGGGACAATGAAGCTTTCTTT. It translates to CASSLALDPGDNEAFF.

The chain has TRBV2 and TRBJ1-3; possible D gene TRBD1, 6 bases. Trimming cost V 4 bases and J 0 bases, with 10 bases left between them. CDR1 and CDR2 (germline): SNHLY, FYNNEI. The CDR3 covers 15 residues. CDR3 protein: CASSAGGASGNTIYF. CDR3 bases: TGTGCCAGCAGTGCGGGGGGGGCCTCTGGAAACACCATATATTTT.

In its sample, this clone was seen once. This chain connects TRBV11-3 to TRBJ2-1, with unresolved D. The CDR3 covers 14 residues. V dropped 6 bases and J dropped 0 bases, with 9 bases sitting between them. The germline CDR1 and CDR2 sequences are SGHNT and YENEEA. CDR3 loop: CASSHDSSYNEQFF. CDR3 nucleotides: TGTGCCAGCAGTCACGATAGCTCCTACAATGAGCAGTTCTTC.

The rearrangement uses TRBV5-1 and TRBJ1-3; 9 positions agree with TRBD1. The germline V gene has CDR1 SGHRS and CDR2 YFSETQ. The CDR3 loop spans 15 amino acids. J lost 4 bases, V lost 3 bases, and 5 bases had no gene match. CDR3 nucleotide sequence: TGCGCCAGCAGCTCGGGGACAGGGCCCGGAAACACCATATATTTT. Its protein is CASSSGTGPGNTIYF.

The V call is TRBV10-1, the J call TRBJ2-2, with 10 bases fitting TRBD1. The CDR3 covers 15 residues. Germline V lookup: CDR1 WNHNN, CDR2 SYGVQD (reference sequence). V lost 6 bases and J lost 5; bases outside the gene matches: 6. The CDR3 nucleotides are TGCGCCAGCAGACCCGACAGGGGGCTGACCGGGGAGCTGTTTTTT. Translating gives CASRPDRGLTGELFF.

This clone was observed a handful of times. This chain joins TRBV6-5 and TRBJ2-1, with TRBD2 identical over 10 bases. With V trimmed by 4 bases and J by 10 bases, 7 bases remained unmatched. This CDR3 contains 14 residues. CDR1 is MNHEY and CDR2 is SVGAGI in the germline V gene. The CDR3 loop is CASSSSGSIREQFF. CDR3 DNA: TGTGCCAGCAGTTCTAGCGGGAGTATAAGGGAGCAGTTCTTC.

This chain links TRBV11-2 with TRBJ1-2; perhaps TRBD1 as D (6 bases). This CDR3 is 17 amino acids long. Trimming stripped 6 bases from V and 0 bases from J, with 20 bases between. Germline loops: CDR1 SGHAT, CDR2 FQNNGV. The CDR3 coding sequence is TGTGCCAGCAGGACGATTTTGGGGGCGCAAACTAACTATGGCTACACCTTC. Translating it yields CASRTILGAQTNYGYTF.

The chain combines TRBV3-1 (or the pseudogene TRBV3-2) with TRBJ2-1, with D tentatively TRBD2 (6 bases). Germline loops: CDR1 LGHDT, CDR2 YNNKEL (reference sequence). Trimming took 5 bases from V and 10 from J, leaving 15 bases between them. The CDR3 runs to 13 residues. The CDR3 DNA is TGTGCCAGCAGCGGCGGGATAAGGGTCGAGCAGTTCTTC. This gives the protein CASSGGIRVEQFF.

This clone was detected only once. V gene TRBV28 combines with J gene TRBJ2-4, with TRBD1 matching 8 bases. Germline V lookup: CDR1 MDHEN, CDR2 SYDVKM. With 2 bases clipped from V and 1 base from J, the junction kept 4 bases outside the gene matches. The CDR3 runs 16 residues. The CDR3 loop is CASSLETGVAKNIQYF. DNA for the CDR3: TGTGCCAGCAGTTTAGAGACAGGGGTGGCCAAAAACATTCAGTACTTC.

The genes are TRBV9 and TRBJ1-6, with D unclear. The CDR3 has 15 residues. Germline V gene sequence: CDR1 SGDLS, CDR2 YYNGEE. The germline V and J ends were trimmed by 7 bases and 0 bases, with 11 bases remaining between them. CDR3 bases: TGTGCCAGCTCCCCCGGAGGCTCCTATAATTCACCCCTCCACTTT. Translating it yields CASSPGGSYNSPLHF. Using reference TRBV9 and TRBJ1-6 for the parts outside the CDR3, the full variable domain is DSGVTQTPKHLITATGQRVTLRCSPRSGDLSVYWYQQSLDQGLQFLIQYYNGEERAKGNILERFSAQQFPDLHSELNLSSLELGDSALYFCASSPGGSYNSPLHFGNGTRLTVT.